The 26 T cell receptor beta chains below all came from one sample that was sequenced in a study of radiation and T cells in renal cell carcinoma. Measured with immunoSEQ multiplex PCR; TCRdb has only the in-frame clones, and not every one. Among tens of thousands of clones listed, around 85% were seen once. Time point: blood 2 weeks post-SBRT. The sample's treatment: 15 Gy SBRT to primary tumor, nephrectomy 4 weeks later. Sequencing was performed on blood, taken from a patient whose treatment included radiotherapy and nephrectomy. The source of these receptors is a woman aged 50 to 60 with renal cell carcinoma.

V is TRBV7-9 and J is TRBJ2-5; maybe TRBD2 (7 bases). CDR1 and CDR2 from the germline V gene are SEHNR and FQNEAQ (reference sequence). The CDR3 has 15 residues. The V end lost 3 bases, the J end lost 5 bases, and 16 bases lay between the germline ends. CDR3 sequence reads: CASSFLWGGRETQYF. In DNA form, the CDR3 reads TGTGCCAGCAGCTTTCTATGGGGGGGCAGGGAGACCCAGTACTTC. Using reference TRBV7-9 and TRBJ2-5 for the parts outside the CDR3, the full variable domain is DTGVSQNPRHKITKRGQNVTFRCDPISEHNRLYWYRQTLGQGPEFLTYFQNEAQLEKSRLLSDRFSAERPKGSFSTLEIQRTEQGDSAMYLCASSFLWGGRETQYFGPGTRLLVL.

The CDR3 sequence: CASSNYRDSDTQYF. In DNA form, the CDR3 reads TGCGCCAGCAGCAATTACAGGGATTCAGATACGCAGTATTTT. The chain is built from TRBV10-2 and TRBJ2-3; the D gene is possibly TRBD1 (6 bases). Germline CDR1 is WSHSY and CDR2 is SAAADI. The CDR3 length is 14 residues. V lost 6 bases to trimming and J lost 4 bases, with 14 bases between them.

The chain couples TRBV2 to TRBJ2-3; 11 bases agree with TRBD2. The CDR3 consists of 14 residues. Germline CDR1 is SNHLY and CDR2 is FYNNEI. J lost 2 bases, V lost 6 bases, and 1 base had no gene match. The CDR3 reads CASRLAGATDTQYF. The CDR3 DNA is TGTGCCAGCAGACTAGCGGGAGCCACAGATACGCAGTATTTT.

This clone was seen a few times. The V call is TRBV6-6, the J call TRBJ1-6; the D is unclear. V gave up 7 bases and J gave up 10 bases, with 8 bases separating them. Germline CDR1 reads MNHNY; CDR2 reads SVGAGI (reference sequence). The CDR3 length is 11 residues. The CDR3 bases are TGTGCCAGCACCCTTTCCTCACCCCTCCACTTT. The encoded protein is CASTLSSPLHF.

This clone was found a few times. CDR3 sequence: CAISSGTGVTGELFF. The CDR3 DNA reads TGTGCCATCAGTTCCGGGACAGGGGTTACCGGGGAGCTGTTTTTT. V is TRBV10-3 and J is TRBJ2-2; TRBD1 aligns across 10 bases. CDR1 and CDR2 from the germline V gene are ENHRY and SYGVKD. The CDR3 is 15 amino acids. J gave up 5 bases and V 5 bases, and 5 bases lay outside the gene matches.

The CDR3 protein is CARAGVPYEQYF. CDR3 DNA: TGTGCGAGGGCGGGGGTTCCCTACGAGCAGTACTTC. The gene calls are TRBV5-4 and TRBJ2-7; 7 bases are shared with TRBD2. Germline V lookup: CDR1 SGHNT, CDR2 YYREEE (reference sequence). The CDR3 consists of 12 residues. The whole variable domain, remainder taken from reference TRBV5-4 and TRBJ2-7, is ETGVTQSPTHLIKTRGQQVTLRCSSQSGHNTVSWYQQALGQGPQFIFQYYREEENGRGNFPPRFSGLQFPNYSSELNVNALELDDSALYLCARAGVPYEQYFGPGTRLTVT.

The rearrangement links TRBV28 to TRBJ1-1; 9 bases map to TRBD1. After removal of 5 bases from V and 4 bases from J, the junction contained 5 bases not matched to a gene. CDR3 size: 14 residues. CDR1 is MDHEN, CDR2 SYDVKM, per germline. The CDR3, as DNA: TGTGCCAGCAGTCTAACAGGGGGCATCACTGAAGCTTTCTTT. Translated: CASSLTGGITEAFF.

Concerning this clone: The same CDR3 can be traced to other DNA sequences in this sample. In DNA, the CDR3 is TGCAGCGTTGCTAGCGGCAGCTACGAGCAGTACTTC. It specifies CSVASGSYEQYF. The rearrangement joins TRBV29-1 to TRBJ2-7; TRBD2 aligns across 7 bases. The V segment lost 4 bases and the J segment 3 bases; nucleotides outside the gene matches: 3. Per germline, CDR1 SQVTM and CDR2 ANQGSEA. This CDR3 has 12 amino acids.

The CDR3 region has the DNA TGTGCCAGCAGTGAATGGACAGGGGGCGCGGGGGGCACAGATACGCAGTATTTT. Its protein product is CASSEWTGGAGGTDTQYF. The rearrangement joins TRBV25-1 to TRBJ2-3; 11 bases are a match to TRBD1. V gave up 1 base and J gave up 1 base; unmatched junction bases: 7. The CDR3 is 18 residues long. Germline CDR1 MGHDK, CDR2 SYGVNS.

The V and J genes are TRBV7-2 and TRBJ1-3; the D is unclear. The CDR3 consists of 14 residues. In germline, CDR1 is SGHTA, CDR2 FQGNSA. Trimming pared 0 bases from V and 1 base from J, leaving 4 bases between. The DNA for the CDR3 is TGTGCCAGCAGCTTAGCAGGGTCTGGAAACACCATATATTTT. This sequence encodes CASSLAGSGNTIYF.

The chain is built from TRBV13 and TRBJ1-2, with TRBD1 matching over 10 bases. V was clipped by 7 bases and J by 3 bases; unmatched bases: 8. The CDR3 contains 15 residues. Germline CDR1 and CDR2: PRHDT and FYEKMQ (reference sequence). Here the CDR3 DNA reads TGTGCCAGCAACGACCGACAGGGGGCTGACTATGGCTACACCTTC. It yields the protein CASNDRQGADYGYTF.

The gene calls are TRBV7-9 and TRBJ2-3; D remains unclear. CDR1 is SEHNR and CDR2 is FQNEAQ in the germline V gene (reference sequence). There are 11 residues in the CDR3. Trimming removed 0 bases at V and 10 bases at J, with 5 bases between. The CDR3 region is CASSLAPSQYF. DNA of the CDR3: TGTGCCAGCAGCTTAGCCCCTTCGCAGTATTTT.

This clone was observed a single time. CDR3 loop: CASSESGLAGEQFF. The CDR3 DNA reads TGCGCCAGCAGTGAGTCGGGACTAGCTGGTGAGCAGTTCTTC. V is TRBV10-1 and J is TRBJ2-1, with 9 positions matching TRBD2. CDR1 and CDR2 from the germline V gene are WNHNN and SYGVQD (reference sequence). The CDR3 extends over 14 amino acids. Losses at the gene ends were 0 bases for V and 9 bases for J; bases not matched to a gene: 3.

This chain uses TRBV19 with TRBJ1-2; D is possibly TRBD1 (5 bases). Trimming cost V 5 bases and J 8 bases, with 12 bases left between them. CDR3 length: 12 residues. CDR1 and CDR2 (germline): LNHDA, SQIVND (reference sequence). The CDR3 here is CASSPDRHGYTF. The CDR3 nucleotides are TGTGCCAGTAGTCCCGACAGACACGGCTACACCTTC.

The CDR3 here is CASSQGQELETQYF. The CDR3 nucleotides read TGCGCCAGCAGCCAGGGACAGGAGTTAGAGACCCAGTACTTC. The chain has TRBV5-1 and TRBJ2-5; 8 nucleotides align to TRBD1. From germline, CDR1 is SGHRS and CDR2 YFSETQ. V gave up 4 bases and J gave up 4 bases; unmatched junction bases: 6. This CDR3 region has 14 residues.

The V gene is TRBV29-1, the J gene TRBJ2-2; 7 bases fit TRBD1. Germline CDR1 SQVTM, CDR2 ANQGSEA. Trimming took 7 bases from V and 4 from J; bases not matched to a gene: 3. CDR3 length equals 12 residues. The CDR3 DNA sequence: TGCAGCGGACAGGGTTCCACCGGGGAGCTGTTTTTT. Translation: CSGQGSTGELFF.

The J gene is TRBJ1-3, the V gene TRBV6-1, with a tentative D call TRBD1 (5 bases). This CDR3 spans 15 amino acids. The ends were cut back, 1 base at V and 0 bases at J, with 7 bases in the middle. Germline assignment: CDR1 MNHNS and CDR2 SASEGT. This CDR3 is CASSEGQLSGNTIYF. For the CDR3, the DNA is TGTGCCAGCAGTGAAGGACAGCTCTCTGGAAACACCATATATTTT.

This chain links TRBV18 with TRBJ1-2; D might be TRBD1 (5 bases). The CDR3 has 14 residues. Germline assignment: CDR1 KGHSH and CDR2 LQKENI. The V end lost 1 base, the J end lost 5 bases, and 11 bases lay between the germline ends. The CDR3 DNA reads as TGTGCCAGCTCACCACGGGGGTCGGCTTATGGCTACACCTTC. This codes for CASSPRGSAYGYTF.

This clone was counted a few times. This chain uses TRBV19 with TRBJ2-4, with 7 bases aligning to TRBD1. CDR3 size: 13 residues. J gave up 7 bases and V 1 base, and 1 base lay outside the gene matches. CDR1 is LNHDA and CDR2 is SQIVND in the germline V gene (reference sequence). This CDR3 is CASSIARGNIQYF. DNA of the CDR3: TGTGCCAGTAGTATAGCCAGGGGGAACATTCAGTACTTC.

The gene calls are TRBV5-4 and TRBJ2-7; TRBD1 matches at 7 bases. CDR1 is SGHNT and CDR2 is YYREEE in the germline V gene (reference sequence). The CDR3 spans 15 residues. V was pared by 0 bases and J by 2 bases, with 5 bases of the junction left unmatched. CDR3 bases: TGTGCCAGCAGCTTGGTTCCCGGGACAGCCTACGAGCAGTACTTC. Its translation is CASSLVPGTAYEQYF.

The chain couples TRBV5-6 to TRBJ2-7; possibly TRBD1 or TRBD2 for D (5 bases each). Germline V lookup: CDR1 SGHDT, CDR2 YYEEEE. This CDR3 is 14 amino acids long. V was pared by 4 bases and J by 3 bases, with 14 bases between. The CDR3 reads CASSMGPKDYEQYF. CDR3 DNA: TGTGCCAGCAGCATGGGACCCAAGGACTACGAGCAGTACTTC.

This clone was counted once. The J gene is TRBJ2-7, the V gene TRBV5-1; D not resolved. The germline gives CDR1 SGHRS, CDR2 YFSETQ. V was pared by 1 base and J by 0 bases, with 11 bases between. The length of the CDR3 is 15 residues. This CDR3 is CASSLSGISSYEQYF. In DNA, the CDR3 is TGCGCCAGCAGCTTGTCCGGAATCAGCTCCTACGAGCAGTACTTC.

This rearrangement joins TRBV28 to TRBJ1-5; D not resolved. CDR1 is MDHEN and CDR2 is SYDVKM in the germline V gene. V lost 2 bases, J lost 4 bases, and 6 bases lay in between. This CDR3 has 13 residues. CDR3 protein: CASSLVENQPQHF. DNA for the CDR3: TGTGCCAGCAGTTTAGTCGAAAATCAGCCCCAGCATTTT.

The chain is built from TRBV7-2 and TRBJ1-6, with TRBD1 matching 8 bases. Looked up from germline, CDR1 is SGHTA and CDR2 is FQGNSA. The CDR3 has 15 residues. The V and J ends lost 6 bases and 9 bases, in that order; junction bases with no gene match: 10. In DNA form, the CDR3 reads TGTGCCAGCAGTTTGGGGCCAGGGGGCGGTTCACCCCTCCACTTT. Its protein is CASSLGPGGGSPLHF.

This clone was picked up one time. The gene calls are TRBV18 and TRBJ2-1, with unresolved D. Germline CDR1 reads KGHSH; CDR2 reads LQKENI. Trimming pared 1 base from V and 1 base from J, leaving 8 bases between. The CDR3 contains 15 residues. In nucleotides, the CDR3 is TGTGCCAGCTCACCACGGGTTGGGTCCTACAATGAGCAGTTCTTC. Its translation: CASSPRVGSYNEQFF.

In this sample, this clone turned up once. The chain has TRBV9 and TRBJ2-7; maybe TRBD2 (6 bases). CDR3 length: 15 residues. From germline, CDR1 is SGDLS and CDR2 YYNGEE. V lost 2 bases and J lost 0, with 12 bases in between. The CDR3 here is CASSVTGAGSYEQYF. As DNA, the CDR3 is TGTGCCAGCAGCGTTACGGGAGCAGGCTCCTACGAGCAGTACTTC.